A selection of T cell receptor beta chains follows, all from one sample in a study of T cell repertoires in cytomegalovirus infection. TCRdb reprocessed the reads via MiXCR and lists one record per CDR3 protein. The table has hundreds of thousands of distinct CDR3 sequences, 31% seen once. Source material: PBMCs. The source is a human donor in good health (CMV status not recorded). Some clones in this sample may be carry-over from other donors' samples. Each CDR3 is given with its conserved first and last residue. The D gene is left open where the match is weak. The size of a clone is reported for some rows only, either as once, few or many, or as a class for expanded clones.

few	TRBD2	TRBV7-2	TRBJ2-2	TGTGCCAGCAGCATCCTAGCGGGGGGGATAAGCACCGGGGAGCTGTTTTTT	CASSILAGGISTGELFF
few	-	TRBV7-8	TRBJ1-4	TGTGCCAGCAGCTTAATGGTGAATAATGAAAAACTGTTTTTT	CASSLMVNNEKLFF
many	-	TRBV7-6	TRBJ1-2	TGTGCCAGCAGCTTAGGAGACGGTACCCGGCATGGCTACACCTTC	CASSLGDGTRHGYTF
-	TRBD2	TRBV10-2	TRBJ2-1	TGCGCCAGCACCGGACTAGCCCTTGAGCAGTTCTTC	CASTGLALEQFF
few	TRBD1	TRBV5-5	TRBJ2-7	TGTGCCAGCAGCTCCACCGGGACAGGGTACGGGCAGTACTTC	CASSSTGTGYGQYF
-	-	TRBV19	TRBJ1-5	TGTGCCAGTAGTATGAGTCCGGGGGGTCAGCCCCAGCATTTT	CASSMSPGGQPQHF
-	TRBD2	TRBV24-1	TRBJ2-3	TGTGCCACCTCCCAGCGGGGGGTTCAAGATACGCAGTATTTT	CATSQRGVQDTQYF
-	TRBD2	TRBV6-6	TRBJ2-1	TGTGCCAGCAGTTATACTAGCGGGGTCGCCTACAATGAGCAGTTCTTC	CASSYTSGVAYNEQFF
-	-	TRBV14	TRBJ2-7	TGTGCCAGCAGCCAACGAACGGGGCGGGCGTCCTCCTACGAGCAGTACTTC	CASSQRTGRASSYEQYF
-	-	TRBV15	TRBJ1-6	TGTGCCACCAGCAACGGCGTTTTACCGACGAGCTCCTATAATTCACCCCTCCACTTT	CATSNGVLPTSSYNSPLHF